Detailed here is one T cell receptor (beta chain). Its antigen is unknown. Base qualities are missing; no much larger clone stands one base away. The entry originates in a study of a mutant IDH1 vaccine in newly diagnosed glioma (dated by TCRdb to the early 2020s). For context, the study as a whole: Vaccination began 4-6 weeks after radiotherapy alone, or alongside temozolomide cycles in the chemotherapy-containing groups. The approximately 30 treated patients were 62.5% male and roughly 40% female, with a mean age of approximately 38 years. Visit V12 was the week-35 safety follow-up and visit V13 was the week-47 end of study. Peripheral blood was collected at six visits: V03 (baseline), V05, V07, V10, V12 and V13. For exploratory analyses, about two dozen treated patients had longitudinal TCRB deep sequencing done wherever samples were available. Prior to enrollment, standard therapy consisting of radiotherapy alone, temozolomide alone, or radiochemotherapy with temozolomide had been administered to patients, with the combination being received by most patients. Broad study findings and their caveats: No apparent relationship was observed between pseudoprogression and alterations in the top peripheral T cell clonotypes detected by TCRB sequencing. Across multiple MHC alleles, vaccine-induced immune responses were seen in 85% to 95% of patients. PBMC samples for TCRB deep sequencing were selected based on availability. The authors noted that analyses of patient blood samples could not be reproduced because of sample limitations.

The library was built by means of the immunoSEQ multiplex PCR assay. Rearranged TCR beta chain sequences were amplified using the hsTCRB Kit according to the manufacturer's protocol. Sequencing of TCRB libraries was carried out on an Illumina MiSeq. In the original analysis: The kit vendor's proprietary platform handled demultiplexing, trimming and gene mapping. TCRdb mirrors the immuneACCESS table, restricted to in-frame sequences. Some clones are absent from its copies; in checked studies, under half trace to an unresolved V gene, and the reason for the others is unknown. V and J calls and clone size follow that table, whereas D and trimming were derived from the DNA. The sample table contains some 29,000 clones; only one count was recorded for about four fifths of them. Approximately 8% of the sample is taken by the ten largest. The time point label here, explained by the study, means: week 35, safety follow-up. Each vaccine dose, consisting of 300 ug of a 20-mer mutant IDH1 peptide in Montanide, was administered subcutaneously with topical imiquimod. Patients were given eight vaccinations, in weeks 1, 3, 5, 7, 11, 15, 19 and 23, which matched visits V03 through V10. The donors had newly diagnosed IDH1-mutant astrocytomas of WHO grade 3 or 4 that showed loss of nuclear ATRX. The samples were drawn from NOA16, a multicentre, single-arm, open-label phase I trial in Germany that tested a mutant IDH1 peptide vaccine in humans for the first time. The DNeasy Blood and Tissue Kit was used to extract genomic DNA from EDTA blood for TCRB sequencing.

From V the trimming removes 6 bases and from J it removes 3 bases, while the gene matches leave 5 bases of the junction unaccounted for. The germline V gene (reference sequence) yields LNHDA for CDR1 and SQIVND for CDR2. Taken from cysteine to phenylalanine, the CDR3 has 13 residues. Only the CDR3 part of the read is kept: 39 bases, read in frame from the first base. Specimen: PBMCs, collected from a glioma patient whose treatment included an IDH1 peptide vaccine. The rearrangement joined TRBV19 to TRBJ2-7, with 7 middle bases fitting TRBD1. This clonotype was sampled from a man aged 45-60 years with glioma. The CDR3 protein: CASRNTGDYEQYF. The nucleotide sequence is TGTGCCAGTAGGAACACAGGGGACTACGAGCAGTACTTC.